This entry is about one T cell receptor (beta chain). Clones were read by immunoSEQ multiplex PCR, and TCRdb kept only the in-frame ones, dropping some. The table lists about 660,000 clones, roughly 86% of them singletons. The sample comes from a study of shared T cell receptors in the human thymus. Germline assignment: CDR1 WSHSY and CDR2 SAAADI. The CDR3 sequence is 15 residues long. Trimming removed 6 bases from V and 2 bases from J, with 15 bases in between. This same sample was also part of a study on human thymus T cells. That work contributes: Related work found strong thymic repertoire overlap between unrelated individuals.

Sequenced sample: thymocytes. This clonotype was obtained from a boy in the first two years of life with a congenital heart defect. The chain links TRBV10-2 to TRBJ2-3, with D possibly being TRBD2 (6 bases). The CDR3, as DNA: TGCGCCAGCAGAGATTCGGCGGGGCACACAGATACGCAGTATTTT. It codes for CASRDSAGHTDTQYF.